The 26 T cell receptor beta chains presented below share a single source sample, sequenced in a study of blood T cells in healthy people across ages. With a J-beta primer mix and a sample-barcoded 5' primer, a second PCR ran about 7 to 12 cycles. Each CDR3 protein is one row after TCRdb ran MiXCR on the 5' RACE reads. This table has 750,000 to 850,000 distinct CDR3 sequences, approximately 25% appearing once. The same data also contributed to another study, on T cells of mothers and their children.

The sequencing input was blood. These receptors originate from a boy between 10 and 17 years old in good health.

This clonotype was recorded at least ten times. The rearrangement uses TRBV28 and TRBJ2-5, with 13 bases aligning to TRBD2. TRBJ2-1 matches the DNA end more closely, so the J call is doubtful. The CDR3 spans 15 residues. Germline V gives CDR1 MDHEN, CDR2 SYDVKM. The CDR3 sequence: CASSLSTSGRREQFF. The CDR3 DNA reads TGTGCCAGCAGTTTGTCGACTAGCGGGAGGCGTGAGCAGTTCTTC.

This clonotype showed up just a few times. This chain connects TRBV29-1 to TRBJ2-4; 9 bases match TRBD1. There are 13 residues in the CDR3. The V and J ends lost 7 bases and 13 bases, in that order; junction bases with no gene match: 14. In germline, CDR1 is SQVTM, CDR2 ANQGSEA. The CDR3 loop reads CSAQGPGQGRQYF. The CDR3 DNA sequence: TGCAGCGCCCAAGGTCCGGGACAGGGTCGCCAGTACTTC.

This clonotype was counted a few times. This chain uses TRBV5-6 with TRBJ2-7; the D is unclear. The V gene lost 0 bases and the J gene lost 5 bases, with 9 bases spanning the gap. This CDR3 spans 13 amino acids. Germline V gene lookup returns CDR1 SGHDT and CDR2 YYEEEE. The CDR3 protein is CASSLGRNHEQYF. The CDR3 DNA reads TGTGCCAGCAGCTTGGGTCGCAATCACGAGCAGTACTTC.

This sequence joins TRBV7-2 and TRBJ2-5, with D perhaps TRBD2 (5 bases). The last part of the DNA fits TRBJ2-1 better; the J call may be wrong. The CDR3 runs to 13 residues. CDR1 is SGHTA, CDR2 FQGNSA, per germline. The CDR3 region is CASSLAVGSEQFF. CDR3 nucleotide sequence: TGTGCCAGCAGCTTAGCCGTAGGGAGTGAGCAGTTCTTC.

V is TRBV19 and J is TRBJ2-4, with D perhaps TRBD2 (5 bases). This CDR3 has 13 residues. Germline CDR1 is LNHDA and CDR2 is SQIVND (reference sequence). With 7 bases removed from V and 2 bases from J, the gap between germline ends came to 9 bases. CDR3 loop: CASIGESKNIQYF. For the CDR3, the DNA is TGTGCCAGTATTGGGGAGTCCAAAAACATTCAGTACTTC.

This clonotype has just a few counts. This chain joins TRBV7-2 and TRBJ2-1, with a tentative D call TRBD1 (5 bases). Trimming took 1 base from V and 4 from J, leaving 8 bases between them. CDR1 and CDR2 (germline): SGHTA, FQGNSA. The CDR3 has 14 amino acids. CDR3 bases: TGTGCCAGCAGCTTAGTGGGGCAGTACAATGAGCAGTTCTTC. Residues: CASSLVGQYNEQFF.

The chain carries TRBV28 and TRBJ2-5, with TRBD1 as a possible D gene (6 bases). The CDR3 covers 13 residues. Germline loops: CDR1 MDHEN, CDR2 SYDVKM. V shed 7 bases and J shed 0 bases, with 9 bases lying between them. The CDR3 region is CASTDSNQETQYF. The CDR3 region has the DNA TGTGCCAGCACGGACAGCAACCAAGAGACCCAGTACTTC.

This clonotype was detected only a few times. The V gene is TRBV7-9, the J gene TRBJ2-5; D possibly corresponds to TRBD1 (6 bases). The end of the DNA is better explained by TRBJ2-7, so the J call may be wrong. The CDR3 loop spans 13 amino acids. Germline-derived CDR1 and CDR2 are SEHNR and FQNEAQ (reference sequence). CDR3 residues: CASSPEDSYEQYF. The CDR3 region has the DNA TGTGCCAGCTCACCAGAGGACAGTTACGAGCAGTACTTC.

The rearrangement uses TRBV5-1 and TRBJ2-1, with TRBD2 identical over 13 bases. Germline trimming cut 4 bases from V and 6 bases from J; bases unmatched to any gene: 7. CDR3 length: 16 amino acids. Germline CDR1 and CDR2: SGHRS and YFSETQ. In nucleotides, the CDR3 is TGCGCCAGCAGCGACCTACTAGCGGGAGGGTTCAATGAGCAGTTCTTC. This gives the protein CASSDLLAGGFNEQFF.

The CDR3 DNA is TGCAGTGCTAGAGATTTGGCTAGCGGGAGGGCTACCTACAATGAGCAGTTCTTC. As protein: CSARDLASGRATYNEQFF. The chain combines TRBV20-1 with TRBJ2-1, with TRBD2 matching over 12 bases. This CDR3 is 18 amino acids long. J gave up 2 bases and V 0 bases, and 8 bases lay outside the gene matches. Per the germline V gene, CDR1 is DFQATT and CDR2 is SNEGSKA (reference sequence).

This clonotype was counted only a few times. This sequence joins TRBV29-1 and TRBJ1-1; a weak D match, TRBD1 (5 bases). V was clipped by 5 bases and J by 4 bases, with 17 bases between them. Looked up from germline, CDR1 is SQVTM and CDR2 is ANQGSEA. The CDR3 sequence is 14 residues long. The CDR3 loop is CSVLFGAWSTEAFF. In DNA form, the CDR3 reads TGCAGCGTTCTCTTCGGGGCCTGGAGCACTGAAGCTTTCTTT. Full variable domain (outside the CDR3, taken from reference TRBV29-1 and TRBJ1-1): SAVISQKPSRDICQRGTSLTIQCQVDSQVTMMFWYRQQPGQSLTLIATANQGSEATYESGFVIDKFPISRPNLTFSTLTVSNMSPEDSSIYLCSVLFGAWSTEAFFGQGTRLTVV.

This clonotype was seen only a few times. This chain uses TRBV28 with TRBJ2-3; D possibly corresponds to TRBD1 (6 bases). This CDR3 spans 14 amino acids. CDR1 and CDR2 (germline): MDHEN, SYDVKM. V lost 9 bases to trimming and J lost 7 bases, with 20 bases between them. CDR3 in amino acids: CASFLLGAGNTQYF. The DNA of the CDR3 is TGTGCCAGTTTCCTTTTGGGGGCAGGGAATACGCAGTATTTT.

This clonotype was counted once. The chain joins TRBV2 to TRBJ1-1; TRBD1 agrees at 7 bases. Germline lookup yields CDR1 SNHLY and CDR2 FYNNEI. The CDR3 extends over 14 amino acids. Trimming removed 2 bases from V and 4 bases from J; junction bases left unmatched: 4. CDR3 in amino acids: CASSEQGGVTEAFF. CDR3 nucleotides: TGTGCCAGCAGTGAACAGGGGGGAGTCACTGAAGCTTTCTTT.

The chain couples TRBV2 to TRBJ2-3; 8 bases match TRBD1. Trimming removed 6 bases from V and 3 bases from J; junction bases left unmatched: 8. Germline CDR1 and CDR2: SNHLY and FYNNEI. The CDR3 is made up of 15 amino acids. CDR3: CASRADRVFTDTQYF. The CDR3 coding sequence is TGTGCCAGCAGAGCGGACAGGGTTTTTACAGATACGCAGTATTTT. The full variable domain, rest sourced from reference TRBV2 and TRBJ2-3, is EPEVTQTPSHQVTQMGQEVILRCVPISNHLYFYWYRQILGQKVEFLVSFYNNEISEKSEIFDDQFSVERPDGSNFTLKIRSTKLEDSAMYFCASRADRVFTDTQYFGPGTRLTVL.

This clonotype was found many times. The V and J genes are TRBV7-6 and TRBJ2-5; no firm D call. The CDR3 contains 13 residues. V was trimmed by 1 base and J by 4 bases, leaving 7 bases between them. Per germline, CDR1 SGHVS and CDR2 FNYEAQ. The CDR3 DNA reads as TGTGCCAGCAGCTTAGAATCTGGAGAGACCCAGTACTTC. It specifies CASSLESGETQYF.

Only a few counts were recorded for this clonotype. The chain has TRBV6-2 or TRBV6-3 and TRBJ2-5; TRBD2 agrees at 7 bases. The J call may be wrong; the DNA end is better matched by TRBJ2-7. The CDR3 spans 15 residues. Germline lookup yields CDR1 MNHEY and CDR2 SVGEGT. CDR3 DNA: TGTGCCAGCGACATTCAGCGGGGACCCTCCTACGAGCAGTACTTC. It encodes CASDIQRGPSYEQYF.

The chain couples TRBV28 to TRBJ2-5, with D possibly matching TRBD1 (7 bases). The CDR3 has 22 residues. With 6 bases removed from V and 4 bases from J, the gap between germline ends came to 39 bases. Per the germline V gene, CDR1 is MDHEN and CDR2 is SYDVKM. CDR3 loop: CASSPKGDRAGTGPFRGETQYF. CDR3 nucleotides: TGTGCCAGCAGCCCTAAAGGAGACAGGGCCGGGACTGGCCCCTTTCGGGGAGAGACCCAGTACTTC.

The rearrangement uses TRBV20-1 and TRBJ2-7; 11 positions agree with TRBD2. The CDR3 contains 15 residues. V lost 4 bases to trimming and J lost 7 bases; unmatched junction nucleotides: 12. Germline-derived CDR1 and CDR2 are DFQATT and SNEGSKA (reference sequence). CDR3 region: CSATRTSGPRHEQYF. CDR3 DNA: TGCAGTGCTACCCGGACTAGCGGGCCCAGACATGAGCAGTACTTC.

A few counts support this clonotype. V and J are TRBV4-2 and TRBJ2-5, with 8 bases identical to TRBD2. The tail of the sequence fits TRBJ2-7 better, so the J call may be wrong. The CDR3 length is 15 residues. Germline values: CDR1 LGHNA, CDR2 YNFKEQ. DNA for the CDR3: TGTGCCAACAGTCAAGGGGACGGGGGGGCCCACGAGCAGTACTTC. The encoded protein is CANSQGDGGAHEQYF.

V gene TRBV28 combines with J gene TRBJ2-1; 14 nucleotides align to TRBD2. CDR1 and CDR2 from the germline V gene are MDHEN and SYDVKM. Unmatched junction bases numbered 8, after V lost 4 bases and J lost 6 bases. The CDR3 runs 17 residues. CDR3 bases: TGTGCCAGCAGTTCAAGACTAGCGGGAGGGTCCGGCAATGAGCAGTTCTTC. Protein sequence: CASSSRLAGGSGNEQFF.

This clonotype was observed a few times. CDR3 in DNA: TGTGCCAGCAGCTCCGGAGGGACACCCTATGGCTACACCTTC. Translation gives CASSSGGTPYGYTF. J is TRBJ1-2 and V is TRBV28, with D perhaps matching TRBD1 (6 bases). Looked up from germline, CDR1 is MDHEN and CDR2 is SYDVKM. The ends were cut back, 6 bases at V and 4 bases at J, with 15 bases in the middle. This CDR3 region has 14 residues.

CDR3 protein: CASSLESKASGRETQYF. DNA of the CDR3: TGTGCCAGCAGCTTAGAGAGTAAGGCTAGCGGGCGAGAGACCCAGTACTTC. The chain combines TRBV7-8 with TRBJ2-5, with TRBD2 identical over 8 bases. Germline loops: CDR1 SGHVS, CDR2 FQNEAQ. Unmatched junction bases numbered 11, after V lost 1 base and J lost 4 bases. The CDR3 totals 17 residues.

This clonotype was detected many times. This rearrangement joins TRBV28 to TRBJ2-7; either TRBD1 or TRBD2 may fit D (7 bases each). Germline-derived CDR1 and CDR2 are MDHEN and SYDVKM. The CDR3 runs to 14 residues. The ends were cut back, 3 bases at V and 4 bases at J, with 13 bases in the middle. CDR3 loop: CASSFWEGAYEQYF. The CDR3 bases are TGTGCCAGCAGTTTTTGGGAGGGGGCTTACGAGCAGTACTTC.

The gene calls are TRBV20-1 and TRBJ2-1; tentative D call: TRBD2 (6 bases). Germline CDR1 DFQATT, CDR2 SNEGSKA (reference sequence). CDR3 size: 14 residues. Trimming left V 3 bases short and J 1 base short, with 10 bases between. CDR3 region: CSASVAGSYNEQFF. In DNA, the CDR3 is TGCAGTGCTAGTGTGGCGGGGTCCTACAATGAGCAGTTCTTC.

In its sample, this clonotype was seen a few times. This chain links TRBV7-8 with TRBJ2-4; maybe TRBD2 (6 bases). V was cut by 4 bases and J by 2 bases, with 12 bases left in between. CDR3 length: 15 amino acids. Germline V gene sequence: CDR1 SGHVS, CDR2 FQNEAQ. CDR3 region: CASSSGRGTKNIQYF. The CDR3 DNA reads as TGTGCCAGCAGCTCAGGGCGGGGTACCAAAAACATTCAGTACTTC.

This rearrangement joins TRBV29-1 to TRBJ2-7; 10 nucleotides line up with TRBD1. The junction had 16 bases not matched to a gene; V was cut back by 5 bases and J by 9 bases. Germline values: CDR1 SQVTM, CDR2 ANQGSEA. This CDR3 contains 15 residues. The CDR3: CSVSNSWTGGFGQYF. CDR3 nucleotides: TGCAGCGTTTCGAACTCCTGGACAGGGGGTTTCGGGCAGTACTTC.